This T cell receptor beta chain comes out of a study of somatic mutations in cytotoxic T cells in rheumatoid arthritis. Generated by immunoSEQ multiplex PCR, the TCRdb table keeps only in-frame clones and is missing some. The sample records about 27,000 clones, over 65% being singletons. V lost 7 bases and J 4 bases, leaving 14 bases between the germline ends. The CDR3 contains 14 residues. Per germline, CDR1 LNHDA and CDR2 SQIVND (reference sequence). The chain has TRBV19 and TRBJ1-5, with D hard to call. The receptor was derived from a woman aged 18-29 years in good health. The sequenced sample was CD8+ T cells sorted from blood. The CDR3 region is CASTLPGVNQPQHF. DNA of the CDR3: TGTGCCAGTACCCTTCCTGGGGTGAATCAGCCCCAGCATTTT.